This TCR beta chain was found in a study of control samples from healthy donors and cancer patients. Data came from immunoSEQ multiplex PCR; TCRdb stores just in-frame clones and leaves some out. This sample has some 71,000 clones, with about 89% found just once. V was clipped by 5 bases and J by 5 bases; unmatched bases: 5. Germline loops: CDR1 SNHLY, CDR2 FYNNEI. This CDR3 is 13 amino acids long. Specimen: PBMCs. This clonotype was obtained from a woman in her 50s with head and neck cancer. This sequence joins TRBV2 and TRBJ1-2, with TRBD1 matching over 7 bases. CDR3 bases: TGTGCCAGCAGTCCCCCGGGACAGTATGGCTACACCTTC. Its protein product is CASSPPGQYGYTF.